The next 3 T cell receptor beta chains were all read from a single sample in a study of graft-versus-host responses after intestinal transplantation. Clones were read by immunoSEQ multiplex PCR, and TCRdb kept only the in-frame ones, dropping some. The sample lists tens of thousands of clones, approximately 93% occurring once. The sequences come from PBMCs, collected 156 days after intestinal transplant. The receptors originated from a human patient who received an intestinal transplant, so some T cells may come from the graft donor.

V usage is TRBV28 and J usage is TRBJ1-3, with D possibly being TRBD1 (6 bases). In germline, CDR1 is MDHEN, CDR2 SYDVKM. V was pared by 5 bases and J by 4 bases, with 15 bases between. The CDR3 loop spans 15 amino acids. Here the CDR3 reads CASSQPTGWGNTIYF. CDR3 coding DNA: TGTGCCAGCAGTCAACCCACAGGGTGGGGAAACACCATATATTTT.

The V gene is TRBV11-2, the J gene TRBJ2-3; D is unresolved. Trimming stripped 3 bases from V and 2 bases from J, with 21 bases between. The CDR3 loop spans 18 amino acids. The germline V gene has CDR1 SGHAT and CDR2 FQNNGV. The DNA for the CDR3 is TGTGCCAGCAGCTTCAGGTCGAGTCGGGTTCTGGACACAGATACGCAGTATTTT. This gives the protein CASSFRSSRVLDTDTQYF.

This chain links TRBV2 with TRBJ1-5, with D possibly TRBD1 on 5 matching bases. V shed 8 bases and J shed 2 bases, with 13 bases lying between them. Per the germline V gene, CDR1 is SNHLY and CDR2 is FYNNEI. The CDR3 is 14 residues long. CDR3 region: CASLGRVGNQPQHF. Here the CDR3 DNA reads TGTGCCAGCCTTGGCAGGGTTGGCAATCAGCCCCAGCATTTT. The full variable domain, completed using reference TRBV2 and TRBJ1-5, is EPEVTQTPSHQVTQMGQEVILRCVPISNHLYFYWYRQILGQKVEFLVSFYNNEISEKSEIFDDQFSVERPDGSNFTLKIRSTKLEDSAMYFCASLGRVGNQPQHFGDGTRLSIL.